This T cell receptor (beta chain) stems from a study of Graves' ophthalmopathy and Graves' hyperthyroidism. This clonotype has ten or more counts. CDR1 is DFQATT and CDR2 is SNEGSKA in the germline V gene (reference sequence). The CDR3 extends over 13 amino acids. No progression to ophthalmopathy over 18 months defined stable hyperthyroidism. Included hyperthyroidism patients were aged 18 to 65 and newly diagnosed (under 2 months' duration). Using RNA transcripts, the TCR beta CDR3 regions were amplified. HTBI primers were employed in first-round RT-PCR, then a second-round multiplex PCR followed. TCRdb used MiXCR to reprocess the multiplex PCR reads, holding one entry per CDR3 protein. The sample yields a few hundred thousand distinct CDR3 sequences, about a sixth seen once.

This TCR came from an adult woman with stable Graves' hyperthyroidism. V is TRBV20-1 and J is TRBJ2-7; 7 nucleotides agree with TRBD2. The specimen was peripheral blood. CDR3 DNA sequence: TGCAGCGCCACCGGGACTATTGCCTACGAGCAGTACTTC. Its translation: CSATGTIAYEQYF.